This passage covers 14 T cell receptor beta chains from one sample sequenced in a study of T cell responses to AZD1222 COVID-19 vaccine. The data were produced by immunoSEQ multiplex PCR, yet TCRdb's version contains in-frame clones alone and is incomplete. The sample carries about 86,000 clones, 90% recorded once. Source: peripheral blood, taken on day 0 of AZD1222 vaccination. These receptors all come from an adult in good health.

The rearrangement links TRBV2 to TRBJ1-1; D unresolved. V was shortened by 0 bases and J by 10 bases, with 15 bases between the two germline ends. Germline assignment: CDR1 SNHLY and CDR2 FYNNEI. There are 14 residues in the CDR3. The CDR3 spells CASSEARTPMGAFF. CDR3 in DNA: TGTGCCAGCAGTGAAGCCCGGACCCCGATGGGAGCTTTCTTT.

In its sample, this clone was seen a few times. V and J are TRBV20-1 and TRBJ2-2; D unresolved. This CDR3 has 13 residues. Germline CDR1 and CDR2: DFQATT and SNEGSKA (reference sequence). V lost 3 bases, J lost 4 bases, and 9 bases lay in between. For the CDR3, the DNA is TGCAGTGCTAGTGGCGCCGCCACCGGGGAGCTGTTTTTT. As protein: CSASGAATGELFF.

The chain recombines TRBV27 with TRBJ2-1; 8 positions match TRBD2. V lost 2 bases, J lost 8 bases, and 8 bases stayed unmatched. This CDR3 spans 15 amino acids. The germline CDR1 and CDR2 sequences are MNHEY and SMNVEV (reference sequence). This CDR3 is CASSLASGLVYEQFF. The CDR3, as DNA: TGTGCCAGCAGTTTAGCTAGCGGGTTAGTTTATGAGCAGTTCTTC.

J is TRBJ2-2 and V is TRBV6-5; TRBD1 might be the D (6 bases). The ends were cut back, 6 bases at V and 1 base at J, with 6 bases in the middle. Germline values: CDR1 MNHEY, CDR2 SVGAGI. The CDR3 sequence is 13 residues long. The CDR3 DNA is TGTGCCAGCAGGACAGGGAACACCGGGGAGCTGTTTTTT. This translates into CASRTGNTGELFF.

V is TRBV12-3 or TRBV12-4 and J is TRBJ1-4; D ambiguous. Trimming left V 10 bases short and J 7 bases short, with 10 bases between. The CDR3 covers 11 residues. CDR3 in amino acids: CATSVGEKLFF. DNA for the CDR3: TGTGCCACCTCAGTTGGTGAAAAACTGTTTTTT.

The chain has TRBV19 and TRBJ1-5; TRBD1 matches 7 bases. Germline V gives CDR1 LNHDA, CDR2 SQIVND (reference sequence). J was trimmed by 1 base and V by 4 bases; bases with no gene match: 4. The CDR3 consists of 15 residues. CDR3 nucleotides: TGTGCCAGTAGTACGACAGGGCCCAGCAATCAGCCCCAGCATTTT. This gives the protein CASSTTGPSNQPQHF.

This clone was observed a few times. The gene calls are TRBV2 and TRBJ2-3; perhaps TRBD2 as D (5 bases). V gave up 2 bases and J gave up 2 bases, with 17 bases separating them. The germline V gene encodes CDR1 SNHLY and CDR2 FYNNEI. The CDR3 is 17 residues long. CDR3 bases: TGTGCCAGCAGTGAACTAATGCGGGTCAGCTCCACAGATACGCAGTATTTT. Its protein product is CASSELMRVSSTDTQYF.

This clone was recorded only once. J is TRBJ2-7 and V is TRBV11-1; tentatively, D is TRBD2 (5 bases). There are 14 residues in the CDR3. Trimming pared 5 bases from V and 0 bases from J, leaving 11 bases between. Germline values: CDR1 SGHAT, CDR2 FQDESV (reference sequence). The CDR3 loop is CASSVGRVSYEQYF. DNA for the CDR3: TGTGCCAGCAGCGTAGGGAGAGTCTCCTACGAGCAGTACTTC.

CDR3 sequence reads: CASSDLGAYGYTF. The CDR3, as DNA: TGTGCCAGCAGTGATCTGGGAGCCTATGGCTACACCTTC. The chain couples TRBV25-1 to TRBJ1-2, with no clear D. CDR3 length: 13 amino acids. V was trimmed by 3 bases and J by 4 bases, leaving 9 bases between them. CDR1 MGHDK and CDR2 SYGVNS come from the germline V gene.

The chain is built from TRBV9 and TRBJ1-2; 11 bases match TRBD1. The CDR3 is made up of 16 amino acids. Germline V lookup: CDR1 SGDLS, CDR2 YYNGEE. Trimming at V came to 4 bases and at J to 4 bases, leaving 9 bases not matched to a gene. The DNA for the CDR3 is TGTGCCAGCAGCCCAGCCGGGACAGGGGGGATCTATGGCTACACCTTC. Translated, it gives CASSPAGTGGIYGYTF.

This sequence joins TRBV5-1 and TRBJ2-5; D is unresolved. The V gene lost 0 bases and the J gene lost 6 bases, with 3 bases spanning the gap. Looked up from germline, CDR1 is SGHRS and CDR2 is YFSETQ. The CDR3 runs to 11 residues. CDR3 amino acids: CASSLEQTQYF. The CDR3 nucleotides read TGCGCCAGCAGCTTGGAGCAGACCCAGTACTTC.

This chain joins TRBV2 and TRBJ1-1; unclear D gene. Trimming took off 3 bases at V and 7 bases at J, with 12 bases between the two ends. The CDR3 sequence is 13 residues long. The V gene's germline CDR1 is SNHLY and CDR2 FYNNEI. DNA for the CDR3: TGTGCCAGCAGTGATGTGGGGATGGTTGAAGCTTTCTTT. Its protein product is CASSDVGMVEAFF. The variable domain in full, completed from reference TRBV2 and TRBJ1-1, reads EPEVTQTPSHQVTQMGQEVILRCVPISNHLYFYWYRQILGQKVEFLVSFYNNEISEKSEIFDDQFSVERPDGSNFTLKIRSTKLEDSAMYFCASSDVGMVEAFFGQGTRLTVV.

The chain uses TRBV27 and TRBJ2-2, with D possibly TRBD1 on 6 matching bases. V lost 7 bases, J lost 4 bases, and 10 bases lay in between. Germline V lookup: CDR1 MNHEY, CDR2 SMNVEV (reference sequence). The CDR3 contains 13 residues. This CDR3 is CASKPRGTGELFF. The CDR3, as DNA: TGTGCCAGCAAACCCAGGGGCACCGGGGAGCTGTTTTTT.

For the CDR3, the DNA is TGTGCCAGCAGGGGGGGGTTGAGTTCGGGAAACACCATATATTTT. Encoded protein: CASRGGLSSGNTIYF. J is TRBJ1-3 and V is TRBV2; D perhaps matches TRBD1 (5 bases). Germline V lookup: CDR1 SNHLY, CDR2 FYNNEI. V was cut by 6 bases and J by 4 bases, with 16 bases left in between. The CDR3 loop spans 15 amino acids.